Sequencing of this TCR beta chain was carried out in a study of blood T cell repertoires in COVID-19. Looking at the study overall: T cells, B-cell-depleted T cells, or PBMCs supplied cDNA or gDNA.

V was pared by 7 bases and J by 2 bases, with 18 bases between. Germline-derived CDR1 and CDR2 are GTSNPN and SVGIG (reference sequence). The length of the CDR3 is 14 residues. The assay was immunoSEQ multiplex PCR, and TCRdb's table has in-frame clones only and misses some. The table lists 300,000 to 400,000 clones, approximately 85% of them singletons. Sequencing was carried out using peripheral blood. The chain recombines TRBV30 with TRBJ2-7; TRBD1 might be the D (5 bases). The sequence came from a human donor in a cohort sampled during active COVID-19. The CDR3 sequence is CASIPDGATYEQYF. As DNA, the CDR3 is TGTGCCTCCATTCCAGATGGGGCGACCTACGAGCAGTACTTC.